This TCR beta chain was captured in a study of cytomegalovirus exposure and HLA in healthy donors. In the PCR, 60 Vbeta and 13 Jbeta primers were used. Only in-frame clones appear in the TCRdb table, and some are missing; sequencing was by immunoSEQ multiplex PCR. The sample includes approximately 100,000 clones, roughly three quarters of them seen just once. The CDR3 contains 14 residues. V lost 4 bases to trimming and J lost 6 bases, with 13 bases between them. In germline, CDR1 is MGHRA, CDR2 YSYEKL. In its sample, this clone was seen once. This sequence joins TRBV4-1 and TRBJ1-5; unclear D gene. Sequenced input: PBMCs. This TCR came from a woman between 50 and 59 years old in good health and CMV-seropositive. The CDR3 nucleotides read TGCGCCAGCAGCCCTCGCGGGATGGGTCAGCCCCAGCATTTT. Encoded protein: CASSPRGMGQPQHF.